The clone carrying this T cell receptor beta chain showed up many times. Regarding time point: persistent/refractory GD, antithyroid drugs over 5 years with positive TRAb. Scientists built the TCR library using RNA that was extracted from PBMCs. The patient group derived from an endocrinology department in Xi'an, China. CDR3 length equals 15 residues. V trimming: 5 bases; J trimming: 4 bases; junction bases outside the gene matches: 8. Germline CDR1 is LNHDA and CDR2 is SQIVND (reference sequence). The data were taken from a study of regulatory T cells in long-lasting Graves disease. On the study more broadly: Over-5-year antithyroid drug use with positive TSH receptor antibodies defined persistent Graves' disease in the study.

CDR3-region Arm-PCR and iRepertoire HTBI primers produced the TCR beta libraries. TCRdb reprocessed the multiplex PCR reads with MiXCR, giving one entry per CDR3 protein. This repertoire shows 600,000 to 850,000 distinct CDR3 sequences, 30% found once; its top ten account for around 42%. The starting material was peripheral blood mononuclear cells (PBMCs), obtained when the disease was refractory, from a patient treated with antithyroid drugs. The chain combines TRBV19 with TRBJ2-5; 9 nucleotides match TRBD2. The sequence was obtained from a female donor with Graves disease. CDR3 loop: CASSEGLAGRETQYF. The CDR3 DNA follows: TGTGCCAGTAGTGAAGGTCTAGCGGGAAGAGAGACCCAGTACTTC.